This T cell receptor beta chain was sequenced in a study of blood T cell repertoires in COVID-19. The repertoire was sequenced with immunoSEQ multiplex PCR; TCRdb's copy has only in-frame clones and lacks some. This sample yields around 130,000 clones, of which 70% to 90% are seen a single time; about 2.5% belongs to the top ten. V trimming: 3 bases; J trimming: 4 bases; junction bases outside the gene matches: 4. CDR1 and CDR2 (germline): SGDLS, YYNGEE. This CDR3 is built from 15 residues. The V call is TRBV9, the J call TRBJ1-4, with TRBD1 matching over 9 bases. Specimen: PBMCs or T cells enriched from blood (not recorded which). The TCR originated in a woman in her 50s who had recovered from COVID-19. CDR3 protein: CASSGTGAHNEKLFF. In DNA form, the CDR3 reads TGTGCCAGCAGCGGGACAGGGGCCCATAATGAAAAACTGTTTTTT.